Listed here is a single T cell receptor (beta chain). Its antigen is not identified. The record originates from a study of CD8 T cells in ankylosing spondylitis. V dropped 3 bases and J dropped 11 bases, with 12 bases sitting between them. Germline loops: CDR1 SGDLS, CDR2 YYNGEE. This CDR3 is built from 12 residues. Notes on the study in general: For ankylosing spondylitis blood, a TCR beta motif of seven to nine highly homologous variants appeared characteristic. The study looked at matched synovial fluid samples from ankylosing spondylitis patients. Disease-linked clones were reported to be significantly enriched there.

Libraries for TCR beta were made by quantitative 5'-RACE with molecular barcodes. MiXCR, applied by TCRdb to the 5' RACE reads, yields one record per CDR3 protein. The data show under 200,000 distinct CDR3 sequences, roughly 10% seen once. This sequence originates from a female donor with ankylosing spondylitis or in good health (not recorded which). The sample comprised blood, either unsorted or a sorted T cell fraction (not recorded which). This rearrangement joins TRBV9 to TRBJ2-1, with D unresolved. CDR3 loop: CASSDNLEQQFF. CDR3 coding DNA: TGTGCCAGCAGCGACAACCTCGAGCAGCAGTTCTTC.